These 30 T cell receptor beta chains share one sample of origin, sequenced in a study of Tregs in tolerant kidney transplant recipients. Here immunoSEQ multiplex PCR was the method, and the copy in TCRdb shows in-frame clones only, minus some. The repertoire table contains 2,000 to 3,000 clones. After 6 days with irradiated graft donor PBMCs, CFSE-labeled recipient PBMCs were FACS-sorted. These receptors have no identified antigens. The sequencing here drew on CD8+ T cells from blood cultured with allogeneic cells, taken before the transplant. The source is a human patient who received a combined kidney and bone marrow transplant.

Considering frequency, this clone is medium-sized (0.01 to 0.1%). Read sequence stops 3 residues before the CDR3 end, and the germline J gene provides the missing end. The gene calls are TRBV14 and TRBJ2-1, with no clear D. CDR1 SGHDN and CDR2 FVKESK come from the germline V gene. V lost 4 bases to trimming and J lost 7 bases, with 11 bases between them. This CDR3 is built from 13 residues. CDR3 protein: CASSPGPWNEQFF. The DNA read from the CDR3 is TGTGCCAGCAGCCCAGGTCCCTGGAATGAG.

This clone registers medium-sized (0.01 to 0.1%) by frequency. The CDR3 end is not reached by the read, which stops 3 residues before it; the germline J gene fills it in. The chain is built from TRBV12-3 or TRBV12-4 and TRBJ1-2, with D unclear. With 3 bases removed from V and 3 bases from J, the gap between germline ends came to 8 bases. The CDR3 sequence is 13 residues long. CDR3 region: CASSFLNYYGYTF. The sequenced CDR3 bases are TGTGCCAGCAGTTTTTTGAACTACTATGGC.

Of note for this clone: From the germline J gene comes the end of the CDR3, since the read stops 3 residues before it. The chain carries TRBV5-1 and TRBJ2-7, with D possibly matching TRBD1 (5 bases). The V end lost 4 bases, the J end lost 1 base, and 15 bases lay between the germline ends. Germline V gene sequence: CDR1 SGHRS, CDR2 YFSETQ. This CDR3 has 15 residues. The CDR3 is CASSPKWQGSYEQYF. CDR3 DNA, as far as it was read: TGCGCCAGCAGCCCGAAGTGGCAGGGATCCTACGAG.

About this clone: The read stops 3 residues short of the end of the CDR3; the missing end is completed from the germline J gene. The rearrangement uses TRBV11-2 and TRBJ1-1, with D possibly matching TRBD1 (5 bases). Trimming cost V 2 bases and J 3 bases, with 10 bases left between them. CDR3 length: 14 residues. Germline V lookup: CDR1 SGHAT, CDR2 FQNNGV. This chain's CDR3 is CASSLSGGDTEAFF. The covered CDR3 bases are TGTGCCAGCAGCTTAAGCGGGGGGGACACTGAA.

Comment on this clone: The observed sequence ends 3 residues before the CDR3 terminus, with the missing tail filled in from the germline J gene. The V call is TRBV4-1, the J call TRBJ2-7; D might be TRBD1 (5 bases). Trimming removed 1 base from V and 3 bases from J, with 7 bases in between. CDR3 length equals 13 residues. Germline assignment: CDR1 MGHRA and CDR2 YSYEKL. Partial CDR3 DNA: TGCGCCAGCAGCCAAGGGGGCGGCTACGAG. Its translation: CASSQGGGYE. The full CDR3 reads CASSQGGGYEQYF.

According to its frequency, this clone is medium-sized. The CDR3 sequence: CASSESEAGGPVGETQYF. The CDR3 DNA, read in part, is TGCGCCAGCAGTGAGTCAGAGGCGGGGGGGCCAGTCGGAGAGACC. This chain links TRBV10-1 with TRBJ2-5; 9 bases fit TRBD2. Read coverage stops 3 residues before the CDR3 terminus; the germline J gene supplies the remainder. Germline V gene sequence: CDR1 WNHNN, CDR2 SYGVQD (reference sequence). This CDR3 comprises 18 residues. Trimming cost V 0 bases and J 4 bases; bases outside gene matches: 12.

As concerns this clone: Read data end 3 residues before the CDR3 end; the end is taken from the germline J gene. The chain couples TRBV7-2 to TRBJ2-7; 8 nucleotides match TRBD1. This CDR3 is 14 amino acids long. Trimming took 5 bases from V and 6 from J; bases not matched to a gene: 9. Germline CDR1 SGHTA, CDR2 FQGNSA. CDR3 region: CASSQGAGGGEQYF. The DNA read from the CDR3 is TGTGCCAGCAGCCAGGGGGCAGGGGGCGGCGAG.

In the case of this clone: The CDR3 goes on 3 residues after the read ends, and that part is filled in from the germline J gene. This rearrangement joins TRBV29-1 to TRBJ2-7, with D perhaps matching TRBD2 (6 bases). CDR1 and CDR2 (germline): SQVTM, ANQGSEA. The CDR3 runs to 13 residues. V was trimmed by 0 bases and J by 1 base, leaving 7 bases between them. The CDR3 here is CSVEDRGSYEQYF. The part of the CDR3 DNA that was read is TGCAGCGTTGAAGATCGGGGGTCCTACGAG.

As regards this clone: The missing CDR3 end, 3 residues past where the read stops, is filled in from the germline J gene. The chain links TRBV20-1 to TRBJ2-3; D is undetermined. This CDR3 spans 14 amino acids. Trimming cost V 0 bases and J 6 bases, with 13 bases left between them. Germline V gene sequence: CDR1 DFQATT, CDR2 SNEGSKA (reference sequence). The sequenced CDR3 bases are TGCAGTGCTAGAGATAGTGCCGTATCGGATACG. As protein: CSARDSAVSDT. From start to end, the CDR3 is CSARDSAVSDTQYF.

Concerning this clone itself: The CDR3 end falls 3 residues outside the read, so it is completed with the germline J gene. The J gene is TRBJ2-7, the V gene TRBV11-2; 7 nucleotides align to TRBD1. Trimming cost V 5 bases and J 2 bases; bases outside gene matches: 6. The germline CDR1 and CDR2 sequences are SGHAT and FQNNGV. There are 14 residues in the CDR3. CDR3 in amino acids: CASSRPGGTYEQYF. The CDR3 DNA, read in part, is TGTGCCAGCAGCCGCCCAGGGGGTACCTACGAG.

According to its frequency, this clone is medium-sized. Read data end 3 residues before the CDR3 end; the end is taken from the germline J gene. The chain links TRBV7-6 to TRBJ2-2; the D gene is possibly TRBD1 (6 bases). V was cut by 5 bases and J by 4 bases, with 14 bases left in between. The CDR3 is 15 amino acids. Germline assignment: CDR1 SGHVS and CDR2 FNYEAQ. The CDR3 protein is CASSPRGESTGELFF. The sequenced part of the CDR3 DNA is TGTGCCAGCAGCCCCAGGGGTGAGAGCACCGGGGAG. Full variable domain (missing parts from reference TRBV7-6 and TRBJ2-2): GAGVSQSPRYKVTKRGQDVALRCDPISGHVSLYWYRQALGQGPEFLTYFNYEAQQDKSGLPNDRFSAERPEGSISTLTIQRTEQRDSAMYRCASSPRGESTGELFFGEGSRLTVL.

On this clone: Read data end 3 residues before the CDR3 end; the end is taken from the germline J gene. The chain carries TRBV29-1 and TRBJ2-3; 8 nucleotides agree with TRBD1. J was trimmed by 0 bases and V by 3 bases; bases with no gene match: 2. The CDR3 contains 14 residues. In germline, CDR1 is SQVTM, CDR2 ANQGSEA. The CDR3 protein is CSVDQGASTDTQYF. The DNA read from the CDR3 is TGCAGCGTTGATCAGGGGGCGAGCACAGATACG.

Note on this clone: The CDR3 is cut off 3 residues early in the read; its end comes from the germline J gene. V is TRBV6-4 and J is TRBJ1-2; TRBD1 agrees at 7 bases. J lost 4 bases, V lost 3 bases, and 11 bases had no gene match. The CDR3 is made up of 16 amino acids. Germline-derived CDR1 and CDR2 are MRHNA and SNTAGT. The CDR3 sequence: CASSDTPQGSVYGYTF. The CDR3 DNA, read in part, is TGTGCCAGCAGTGATACCCCACAGGGGTCTGTCTATGGC.

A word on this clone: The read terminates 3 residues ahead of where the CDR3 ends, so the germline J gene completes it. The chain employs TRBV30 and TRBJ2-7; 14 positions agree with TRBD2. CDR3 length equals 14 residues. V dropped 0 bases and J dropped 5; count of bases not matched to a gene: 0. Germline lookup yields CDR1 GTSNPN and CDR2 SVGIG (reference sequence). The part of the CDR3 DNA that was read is TGTGCCTGGAGTGTGGGACTAGCGGGAGACGAG. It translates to CAWSVGLAGDE. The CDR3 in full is CAWSVGLAGDEQYF.

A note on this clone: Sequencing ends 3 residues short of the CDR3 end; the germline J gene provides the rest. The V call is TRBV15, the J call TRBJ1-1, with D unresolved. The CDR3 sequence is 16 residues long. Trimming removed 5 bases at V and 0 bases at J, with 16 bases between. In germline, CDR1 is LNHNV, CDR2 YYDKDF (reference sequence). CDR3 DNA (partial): TGTGCCACCAGCCCCCGAGACACTAGTTTGAACACTGAA. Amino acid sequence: CATSPRDTSLNTE. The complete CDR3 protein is CATSPRDTSLNTEAFF.

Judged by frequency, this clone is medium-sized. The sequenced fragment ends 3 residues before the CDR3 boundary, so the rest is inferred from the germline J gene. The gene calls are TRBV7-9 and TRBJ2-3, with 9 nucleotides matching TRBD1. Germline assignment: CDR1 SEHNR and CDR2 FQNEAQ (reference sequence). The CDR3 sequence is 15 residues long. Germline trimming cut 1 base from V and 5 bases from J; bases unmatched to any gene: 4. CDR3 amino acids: CASSLGQGVEDTQYF. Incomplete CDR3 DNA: TGTGCCAGCAGCTTAGGACAGGGGGTCGAAGATACG.

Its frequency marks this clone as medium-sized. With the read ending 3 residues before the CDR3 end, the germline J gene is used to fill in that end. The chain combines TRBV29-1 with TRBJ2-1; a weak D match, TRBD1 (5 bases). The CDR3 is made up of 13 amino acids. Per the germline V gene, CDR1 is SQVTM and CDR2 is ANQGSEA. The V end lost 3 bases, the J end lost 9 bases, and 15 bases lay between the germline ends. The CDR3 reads CSVDFTGVGEQFF. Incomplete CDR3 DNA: TGCAGCGTTGATTTTACAGGCGTAGGTGAG.

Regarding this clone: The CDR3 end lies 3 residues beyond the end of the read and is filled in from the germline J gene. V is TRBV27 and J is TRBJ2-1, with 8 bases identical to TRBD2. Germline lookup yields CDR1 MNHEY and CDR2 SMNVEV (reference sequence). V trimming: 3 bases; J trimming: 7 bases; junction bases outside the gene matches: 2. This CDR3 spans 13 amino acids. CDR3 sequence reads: CASSLGGGNEQFF. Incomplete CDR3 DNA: TGTGCCAGCAGTTTGGGCGGGGGGAATGAG.

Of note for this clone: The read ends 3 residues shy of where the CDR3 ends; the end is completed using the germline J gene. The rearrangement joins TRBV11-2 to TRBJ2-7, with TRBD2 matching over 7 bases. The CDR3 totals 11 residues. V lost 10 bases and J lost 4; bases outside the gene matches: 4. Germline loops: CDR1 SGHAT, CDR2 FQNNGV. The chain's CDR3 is CATMGGYEQYF. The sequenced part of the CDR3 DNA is TGTGCCACGATGGGGGGGTACGAG. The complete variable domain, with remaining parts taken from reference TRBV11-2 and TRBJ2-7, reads EAGVAQSPRYKIIEKRQSVAFWCNPISGHATLYWYQQILGQGPKLLIQFQNNGVVDDSQLPKDRFSAERLKGVDSTLKIQPAKLEDSAVYLCATMGGYEQYFGPGTRLTVT.

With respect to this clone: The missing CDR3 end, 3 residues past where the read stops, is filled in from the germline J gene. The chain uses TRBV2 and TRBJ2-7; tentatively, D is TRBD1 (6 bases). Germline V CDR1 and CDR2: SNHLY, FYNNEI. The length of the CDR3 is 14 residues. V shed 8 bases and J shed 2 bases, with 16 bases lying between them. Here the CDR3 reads CASQNWDIPYEQYF. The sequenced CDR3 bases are TGTGCCAGCCAGAATTGGGACATCCCCTACGAG.

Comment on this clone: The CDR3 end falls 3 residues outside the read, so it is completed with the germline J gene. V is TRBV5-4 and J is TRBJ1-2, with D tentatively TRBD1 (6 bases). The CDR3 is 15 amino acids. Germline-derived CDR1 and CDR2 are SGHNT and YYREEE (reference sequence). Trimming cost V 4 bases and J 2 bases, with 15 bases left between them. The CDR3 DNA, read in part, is TGTGCCAGCAGCCCAGGACAGATTTCGAACTATGGC. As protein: CASSPGQISNYG. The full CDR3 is CASSPGQISNYGYTF.

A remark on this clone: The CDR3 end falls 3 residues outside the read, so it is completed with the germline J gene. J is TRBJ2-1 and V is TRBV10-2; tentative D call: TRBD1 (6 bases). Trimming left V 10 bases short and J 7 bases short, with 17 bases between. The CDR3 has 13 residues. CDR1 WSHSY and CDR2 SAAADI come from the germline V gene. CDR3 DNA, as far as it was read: TGCGCCACCGGTAGGGGACAACAGAATGAG. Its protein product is CATGRGQQNE. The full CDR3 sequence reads CATGRGQQNEQFF.

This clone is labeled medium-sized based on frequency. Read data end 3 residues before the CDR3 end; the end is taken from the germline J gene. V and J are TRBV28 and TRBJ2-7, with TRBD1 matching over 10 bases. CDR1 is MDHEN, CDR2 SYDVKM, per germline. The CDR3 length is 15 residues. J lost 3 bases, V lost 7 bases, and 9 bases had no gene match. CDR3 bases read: TGTGCCAGCACCCTAGCCGGGACAGGGGACTACGAG. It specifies CASTLAGTGDYE. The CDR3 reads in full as CASTLAGTGDYEQYF.

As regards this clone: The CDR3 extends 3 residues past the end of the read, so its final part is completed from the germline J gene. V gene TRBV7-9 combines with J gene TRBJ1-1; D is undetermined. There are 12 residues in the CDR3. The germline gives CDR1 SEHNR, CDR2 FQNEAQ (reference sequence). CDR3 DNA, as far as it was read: TGTGCCAGCAGCCCCCGCCTGGGCGAG. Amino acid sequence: CASSPRLGE. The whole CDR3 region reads CASSPRLGEAFF.

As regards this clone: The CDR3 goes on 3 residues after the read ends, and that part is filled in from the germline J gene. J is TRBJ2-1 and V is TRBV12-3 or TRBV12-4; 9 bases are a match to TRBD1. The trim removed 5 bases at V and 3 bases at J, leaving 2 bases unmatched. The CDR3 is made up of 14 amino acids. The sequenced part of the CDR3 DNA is TGTGCCAGCAGTGGACAGGGGCTCTACAATGAG. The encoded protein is CASSGQGLYNE. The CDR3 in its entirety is CASSGQGLYNEQFF.

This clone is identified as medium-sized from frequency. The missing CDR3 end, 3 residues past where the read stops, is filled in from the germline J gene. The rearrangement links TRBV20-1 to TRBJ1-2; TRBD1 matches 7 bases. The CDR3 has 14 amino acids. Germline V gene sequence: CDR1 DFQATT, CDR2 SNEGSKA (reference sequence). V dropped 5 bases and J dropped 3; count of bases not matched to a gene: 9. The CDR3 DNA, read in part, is TGCAGTGCTGAACCGACAGGGATGGACTATGGC. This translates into CSAEPTGMDYG. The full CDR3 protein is CSAEPTGMDYGYTF.

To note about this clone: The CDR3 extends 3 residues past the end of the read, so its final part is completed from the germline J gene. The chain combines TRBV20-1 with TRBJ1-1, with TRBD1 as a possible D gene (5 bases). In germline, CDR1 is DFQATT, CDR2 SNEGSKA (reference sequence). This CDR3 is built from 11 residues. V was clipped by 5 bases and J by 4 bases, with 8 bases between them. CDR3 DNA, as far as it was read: TGCAGTGCTGGACACCTCACTGAA. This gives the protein CSAGHLTE. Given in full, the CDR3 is CSAGHLTEAFF.

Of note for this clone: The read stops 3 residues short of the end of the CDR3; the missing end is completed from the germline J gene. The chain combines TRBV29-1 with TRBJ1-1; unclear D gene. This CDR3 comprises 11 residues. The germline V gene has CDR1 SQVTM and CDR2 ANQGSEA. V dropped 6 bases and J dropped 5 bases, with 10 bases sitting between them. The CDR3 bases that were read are TGCAGCGTGGACGGGGTGACTGAA. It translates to CSVDGVTE. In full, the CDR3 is CSVDGVTEAFF. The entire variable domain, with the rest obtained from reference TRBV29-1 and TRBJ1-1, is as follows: SAVISQKPSRDICQRGTSLTIQCQVDSQVTMMFWYRQQPGQSLTLIATANQGSEATYESGFVIDKFPISRPNLTFSTLTVSNMSPEDSSIYLCSVDGVTEAFFGQGTRLTVV.

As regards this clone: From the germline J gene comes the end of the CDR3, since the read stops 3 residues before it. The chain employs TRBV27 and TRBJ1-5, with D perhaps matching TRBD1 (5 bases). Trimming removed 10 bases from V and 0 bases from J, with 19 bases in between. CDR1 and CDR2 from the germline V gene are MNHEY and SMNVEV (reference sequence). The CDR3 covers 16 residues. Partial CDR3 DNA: TGTGCCACCACCCCCCGGGCAGGGATTAGCAATCAGCCC. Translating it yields CATTPRAGISNQP. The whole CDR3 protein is CATTPRAGISNQPQHF.

The chain's CDR3 is CASSQVADSNQPQHF. CDR3 DNA, as far as it was read: TGCGCCAGCAGCCAAGTGGCAGATAGCAATCAGCCC. The chain couples TRBV4-1 to TRBJ1-5, with no clear D. The read halts 3 residues ahead of the CDR3 end, with the missing end drawn from the germline J gene. CDR1 and CDR2 from the germline V gene are MGHRA and YSYEKL. V was cut by 1 base and J by 0 bases, with 7 bases left in between. The CDR3 consists of 15 residues.